The rows below give T cell receptor beta chains drawn from one sample of a study of blood T cell repertoires in COVID-19. Method: immunoSEQ multiplex PCR; TCRdb's copy keeps in-frame clones and lacks some. The sample yields around 280,000 clones, 90% seen once. What was sequenced was PBMCs or T cells enriched from blood (not recorded which). The receptor set was obtained from a woman younger than 30 with acute COVID-19. The CDR3 runs from the conserved cysteine through the conserved F or W. A D gene is named only where the DNA matches it firmly. A clone size is listed for some rows: how often the clone was seen (once, few, many), or a class if it is expanded.

>TRBD1|TRBV18|TRBJ1-1|.
TGTGCCAGCTCAAGGGACAGGGCGAACACTGAAGCTTTCTTT
CASSRDRANTEAFF
>.|TRBV12-3/TRBV12-4|TRBJ1-1|once
TGTGCCAGCAGTTTTCAGTTGAACACTGAAGCTTTCTTT
CASSFQLNTEAFF
>.|TRBV6-1|TRBJ2-1|.
TGTGCCAGCAGTGAAATGAGAAATGAGCAGTTCTTC
CASSEMRNEQFF
>.|TRBV18|TRBJ1-2|.
TGTGCCAGCTCACCAGAACAGGATAGCTATGGCTACACCTTC
CASSPEQDSYGYTF
>.|TRBV9|TRBJ2-7|once
TGTGCCAGCAGCCCTGGGACTTCCAGAGCCTACGAGCAGTACTTC
CASSPGTSRAYEQYF
>.|TRBV5-1|TRBJ2-2|.
TGCGCCAGCAGCCGACAGGACCCGAACACCGGGGAGCTGTTTTTT
CASSRQDPNTGELFF
>.|TRBV27|TRBJ2-5|.
TGTGCCAGCAGTCGACTAGCAAGGGGGTCTGAGGAGACCCAGTACTTC
CASSRLARGSEETQYF
>TRBD1|TRBV28|TRBJ1-2|.
TGTGCCAGCAGTTTTCCCCAAGGACAGGGCTCTAACTATGGCTACACCTTC
CASSFPQGQGSNYGYTF
>.|TRBV5-4|TRBJ2-5|.
TGTGCCAGCAGCAAATACCAGGGAAACCAAGAGACCCAGTACTTC
CASSKYQGNQETQYF
>TRBD1|TRBV20-1|TRBJ2-1|.
TGCAGTGCTAGTTCTATCCGGGACAGCCAGCTCTCCCTTAATGAGCAGTTCTTC
CSASSIRDSQLSLNEQFF
>.|TRBV27|TRBJ1-2|.
TGTGCCAGCAGTTTGTCACAGGATGGAGCCGGCGACGACTACACCTTC
CASSLSQDGAGDDYTF
>.|TRBV21-1|TRBJ2-7|.
TGTGCCAGCAGCAAAGTCAGCCAGGGGGGCTCCTACGAGCAGTACTTC
CASSKVSQGGSYEQYF